Presented here are 22 T cell receptor beta chains from one specimen sequenced in a study of blood T cell repertoires in COVID-19. Sequencing was performed with immunoSEQ multiplex PCR; in TCRdb, only in-frame clones are kept and a portion is missing. The sample has approximately 150,000 clones; around 81% are singletons. Sequenced material: peripheral blood. These receptors were collected from a human donor in a cohort sampled during active COVID-19.

V usage is TRBV19 and J usage is TRBJ2-7; 7 bases align to TRBD1. CDR1 is LNHDA and CDR2 is SQIVND in the germline V gene (reference sequence). The CDR3 spans 15 residues. The trim removed 3 bases at V and 3 bases at J, leaving 8 bases unmatched. CDR3 sequence: CASSIDRETVYEQYF. The CDR3 bases are TGTGCCAGTAGTATTGACAGGGAGACTGTCTACGAGCAGTACTTC.

The chain couples TRBV4-3 to TRBJ2-7; the match to TRBD1 covers 12 bases. Germline V gives CDR1 LGHNA, CDR2 YSLEER. V lost 4 bases to trimming and J lost 2 bases; unmatched junction nucleotides: 0. The CDR3 is 14 amino acids. CDR3 coding DNA: TGCGCCAGCAGCCGGGACAGGGGGCCCTACGAGCAGTACTTC. As protein: CASSRDRGPYEQYF.

The V call is TRBV15, the J call TRBJ1-2, with D possibly being TRBD1 (5 bases). Between the trimmed V and J ends, which lost 0 bases and 5 bases, there was a span of 10 bases. Germline-derived CDR1 and CDR2 are LNHNV and YYDKDF (reference sequence). CDR3 size: 14 residues. The CDR3: CATSREGGAYGYTF. The CDR3 DNA follows: TGTGCCACCAGCAGAGAGGGGGGAGCGTATGGCTACACCTTC.

The chain has TRBV6-5 and TRBJ2-7; TRBD1 might be the D (6 bases). Germline-derived CDR1 and CDR2 are MNHEY and SVGAGI. The length of the CDR3 is 14 residues. V was clipped by 5 bases and J by 3 bases, with 14 bases between them. CDR3 in DNA: TGTGCCAGCAGTCCACAGGGTCTTGTCTACGAGCAGTACTTC. This codes for CASSPQGLVYEQYF.

This clone was counted a single time. The CDR3 is CASSYIGGFYEQYF. In DNA form, the CDR3 reads TGTGCCAGCAGTTACATCGGGGGGTTCTACGAGCAGTACTTC. The chain joins TRBV6-5 to TRBJ2-7; 7 nucleotides line up with TRBD2. J lost 3 bases, V lost 2 bases, and 4 bases had no gene match. CDR1 and CDR2 from the germline V gene are MNHEY and SVGAGI. The CDR3 totals 14 residues.

CDR3 coding DNA: TGTGCCAGCAGCCCGATAGCGGACCGCTCCTACGAGCAGTACTTC. Its translation is CASSPIADRSYEQYF. The chain couples TRBV14 to TRBJ2-7, with a possible D match to TRBD2 (6 bases). From germline, CDR1 is SGHDN and CDR2 FVKESK. V lost 4 bases to trimming and J lost 0 bases, with 13 bases between them. CDR3 size: 15 residues.

The chain couples TRBV28 to TRBJ1-3; 7 bases match TRBD1. V was clipped by 10 bases and J by 1 base; unmatched bases: 4. Germline V gene sequence: CDR1 MDHEN, CDR2 SYDVKM. This CDR3 is 13 amino acids long. The CDR3 protein is CATWDRSGNTIYF. The CDR3 DNA reads as TGTGCCACCTGGGACAGATCTGGAAACACCATATATTTT.

The chain links TRBV27 to TRBJ2-5, with 7 positions matching TRBD2. The ends lost 5 bases at V and 2 bases at J; junction bases unmatched: 8. This CDR3 is built from 15 residues. Germline loops: CDR1 MNHEY, CDR2 SMNVEV (reference sequence). The DNA of the CDR3 is TGTGCCAGCAGTCCGGGGACTACCCTTCAAGAGACCCAGTACTTC. This sequence encodes CASSPGTTLQETQYF.

The chain recombines TRBV5-4 with TRBJ2-1, with 7 bases identical to TRBD2. The germline CDR1 and CDR2 sequences are SGHNT and YYREEE (reference sequence). The CDR3 is made up of 16 amino acids. J was trimmed by 5 bases and V by 4 bases; bases with no gene match: 12. CDR3 loop: CASSPSGGWSNNEQFF. The CDR3 DNA sequence: TGTGCCAGCAGCCCTAGCGGAGGATGGAGTAACAATGAGCAGTTCTTC.

V usage is TRBV18 and J usage is TRBJ2-1; 11 bases line up with TRBD2. CDR3 length equals 15 residues. After removal of 4 bases from V and 3 bases from J, the junction contained 2 bases not matched to a gene. The germline gives CDR1 KGHSH, CDR2 LQKENI. This CDR3 is CASSRGTSGYNEQFF. The DNA of the CDR3 is TGTGCCAGCTCACGCGGGACTAGCGGCTACAATGAGCAGTTCTTC.

This chain joins TRBV3-1 (or the pseudogene TRBV3-2) and TRBJ2-1; perhaps TRBD2 as D (5 bases). Trimming cost V 1 base and J 0 bases, with 19 bases left between them. The CDR3 length is 19 residues. Germline assignment: CDR1 LGHDT and CDR2 YNNKEL (reference sequence). The CDR3 DNA reads TGTGCCAGCAGCCAAGTAAAGCATAGCGACACGAGCTCCTACAATGAGCAGTTCTTC. It translates to CASSQVKHSDTSSYNEQFF.

This clone has a handful of counts. The chain couples TRBV12-3 or TRBV12-4 to TRBJ2-5; D remains unclear. Between the trimmed V and J ends, which lost 8 bases and 1 base, there was a span of 11 bases. This CDR3 is built from 13 residues. Written as DNA, the CDR3 is TGTGCCAGCCAACGAAGAGGCCAAGAGACCCAGTACTTC. Translated, it gives CASQRRGQETQYF.

This clone was seen only once. V usage is TRBV7-3 and J usage is TRBJ2-1; 8 bases are a match to TRBD2. In germline, CDR1 is SGHTA, CDR2 FQGTGA. V shed 2 bases, J shed 3 bases, and the junction held 3 bases outside the gene matches. The CDR3 runs 15 residues. CDR3 DNA: TGTGCCAGCAGCTTAGTAGCGGGAAGCTACAATGAGCAGTTCTTC. Protein sequence: CASSLVAGSYNEQFF.

The J gene is TRBJ1-2, the V gene TRBV19, with D maybe TRBD1 (6 bases). This CDR3 contains 13 residues. Trimming removed 7 bases from V and 4 bases from J, with 13 bases in between. Germline CDR1 is LNHDA and CDR2 is SQIVND (reference sequence). The CDR3: CASNLAGAYGYTF. The CDR3 coding sequence is TGTGCCAGTAACCTAGCGGGGGCCTATGGCTACACCTTC.

There are a few counts of this clone. The chain joins TRBV24-1 to TRBJ2-2; tentatively, D is TRBD1 (5 bases). V lost 6 bases and J lost 2, with 9 bases in between. The CDR3 loop spans 14 amino acids. Germline V gives CDR1 KGHDR, CDR2 SFDVKD. This CDR3 reads CATSPDSNTGELFF. The CDR3 region has the DNA TGTGCCACCAGTCCAGACAGTAACACCGGGGAGCTGTTTTTT.

The CDR3 is CSGEADTDTQYF. In DNA, the CDR3 is TGCAGCGGGGAAGCGGATACAGATACGCAGTATTTT. The chain joins TRBV29-1 to TRBJ2-3; D possibly corresponds to TRBD2 (5 bases). V was shortened by 7 bases and J by 3 bases, with 11 bases between the two germline ends. This CDR3 spans 12 amino acids. Per the germline V gene, CDR1 is SQVTM and CDR2 is ANQGSEA.

This clone was seen a few times. The chain uses TRBV24-1 and TRBJ2-2; TRBD1 is a possible D gene (6 bases). The CDR3 extends over 16 amino acids. Trimming left V 10 bases short and J 3 bases short, with 20 bases between. Germline V lookup: CDR1 KGHDR, CDR2 SFDVKD. In nucleotides, the CDR3 is TGTGCCACGTGTCCTTCGGGCAGGGGTTACACCGGGGAGCTGTTTTTT. Translation: CATCPSGRGYTGELFF.

This clone was picked up one time. The chain employs TRBV7-3 and TRBJ1-1, with TRBD1 as a possible D gene (6 bases). CDR1 and CDR2 from the germline V gene are SGHTA and FQGTGA. This CDR3 has 14 residues. Trimming shortened V by 2 bases and J by 5 bases, and 12 bases separated the two germline ends. The CDR3 bases are TGTGCCAGCAGCTTACCCGGACAGACTACTGAAGCTTTCTTT. Its translation is CASSLPGQTTEAFF.

For the CDR3, the DNA is TGTGCCAGCAGCTTAGGCACAGGGGGCGAGCAGTACTTC. This sequence encodes CASSLGTGGEQYF. The genes are TRBV7-3 and TRBJ2-7; 8 bases are a match to TRBD1. Germline V lookup: CDR1 SGHTA, CDR2 FQGTGA. The CDR3 runs 13 residues. V lost 2 bases, J lost 6 bases, and 3 bases stayed unmatched.

The rearrangement uses TRBV6-1 and TRBJ2-7, with D maybe TRBD2 (5 bases). This CDR3 comprises 17 residues. Between the trimmed V and J ends, which lost 3 bases and 2 bases, there was a span of 20 bases. CDR1 is MNHNS, CDR2 SASEGT, per germline. The CDR3: CASSDRGSSTKPYEQYF. The CDR3 region has the DNA TGTGCCAGCAGTGACCGGGGTTCGTCAACCAAGCCCTACGAGCAGTACTTC.

The chain has TRBV19 and TRBJ2-7, with D possibly TRBD1 on 6 matching bases. This CDR3 is built from 13 residues. Germline-derived CDR1 and CDR2 are LNHDA and SQIVND (reference sequence). Trimming shortened V by 3 bases and J by 7 bases, and 13 bases separated the two germline ends. CDR3 sequence (DNA): TGTGCCAGTAGTATCAGTGGGGGCAGGGAGCAGTACTTC. It specifies CASSISGGREQYF. The whole variable domain, remainder taken from reference TRBV19 and TRBJ2-7, is DGGITQSPKYLFRKEGQNVTLSCEQNLNHDAMYWYRQDPGQGLRLIYYSQIVNDFQKGDIAEGYSVSREKKESFPLTVTSAQKNPTAFYLCASSISGGREQYFGPGTRLTVT.

J is TRBJ2-3 and V is TRBV11-3, with 12 bases fitting TRBD2. Germline CDR1 is SGHNT and CDR2 is YENEEA. The CDR3 has 16 residues. V lost 5 bases, J lost 0 bases, and 3 bases stayed unmatched. The CDR3 loop reads CASSQGLAGSTDTQYF. The CDR3 DNA follows: TGTGCCAGCAGCCAAGGACTAGCGGGAAGCACAGATACGCAGTATTTT. The full variable domain, in which reference TRBV11-3 and TRBJ2-3 provide the parts outside the CDR3, is EAGVVQSPRYKIIEKKQPVAFWCNPISGHNTLYWYLQNLGQGPELLIRYENEEAVDDSQLPKDRFSAERLKGVDSTLKIQPAELGDSAVYLCASSQGLAGSTDTQYFGPGTRLTVL.